These 7 T cell receptor beta chains were all obtained from the same sample, sequenced in a study of CD8+CD57+ T cells in acquired aplastic anemia. The template for TCR beta VDJ and CDR3 sequence profiling was genomic DNA. TCRdb reprocessed the reads via MiXCR and lists one record per CDR3 protein. This sample carries around 290,000 distinct CDR3 sequences, 45% to 65% of them seen once, and the ten largest clones take around 1.3%. It was patients with CD8+CD57+ cell expansion by flow cytometry who were chosen for sequencing. Sequences were obtained from sorted CD4+, CD8+, or CD8+CD57+ T cells (not recorded which) from PBMCs. The receptors stem from a human donor with aplastic anemia.

The chain uses TRBV5-1 and TRBJ2-7; TRBD1 or TRBD2 may be the D gene (5 bases each). The CDR3 runs to 14 residues. Germline CDR1 SGHRS, CDR2 YFSETQ. The germline V and J ends were trimmed by 3 bases and 2 bases, with 12 bases remaining between them. The CDR3 DNA sequence: TGCGCCAGCAGCTGGGGGTCAGGAGCCTACGAGCAGTACTTC. Its translation: CASSWGSGAYEQYF.

The genes are TRBV19 and TRBJ1-1; 8 nucleotides match TRBD1. V lost 0 bases to trimming and J lost 5 bases; unmatched junction nucleotides: 5. Germline V gene data show CDR1 as LNHDA and CDR2 as SQIVND (reference sequence). This CDR3 region has 15 residues. In DNA, the CDR3 is TGTGCCAGTAGTATAGATCCAGGGGGCAGGACTGAAGCTTTCTTT. The encoded protein is CASSIDPGGRTEAFF.

The chain carries TRBV29-1 and TRBJ2-5, with D tentatively TRBD1 or TRBD2 (5 bases each). Per the germline V gene, CDR1 is SQVTM and CDR2 is ANQGSEA. The CDR3 covers 15 residues. With 0 bases removed from V and 0 bases from J, the gap between germline ends came to 11 bases. The CDR3 loop is CSVEDGTEYQETQYF. The DNA of the CDR3 is TGCAGCGTTGAAGACGGGACCGAGTACCAAGAGACCCAGTACTTC. Full variable domain (missing parts from reference TRBV29-1 and TRBJ2-5): SAVISQKPSRDICQRGTSLTIQCQVDSQVTMMFWYRQQPGQSLTLIATANQGSEATYESGFVIDKFPISRPNLTFSTLTVSNMSPEDSSIYLCSVEDGTEYQETQYFGPGTRLLVL.

This rearrangement joins TRBV13 to TRBJ2-1, with no clear D. V lost 3 bases and J 2 bases, leaving 8 bases between the germline ends. The CDR3 covers 14 residues. Germline CDR1 PRHDT, CDR2 FYEKMQ (reference sequence). In nucleotides, the CDR3 is TGTGCCAGCAGCTTCGCGAACACCTACAATGAGCAGTTCTTC. Translating gives CASSFANTYNEQFF.

This clonotype was detected ten times or more. The chain is built from TRBV7-6 and TRBJ1-6; possibly TRBD1 for D (5 bases). Trimming cost V 0 bases and J 10 bases, with 16 bases left between them. The CDR3 is 16 residues long. CDR1 and CDR2 from the germline V gene are SGHVS and FNYEAQ. In nucleotides, the CDR3 is TGTGCCAGCAGCTTAGCGGGGCAGGGCGTCGGGTCACCCCTCCACTTT. This gives the protein CASSLAGQGVGSPLHF.

Ten or more counts support this clonotype. The rearrangement links TRBV5-5 to TRBJ2-1; TRBD2 matches at 11 bases. Germline V gives CDR1 SGHKS, CDR2 YYEKEE (reference sequence). J lost 8 bases, V lost 4 bases, and 11 bases had no gene match. The CDR3 covers 16 residues. Here the CDR3 reads CASSTIAGGPVYEQFF. The CDR3 DNA sequence: TGTGCCAGCAGCACCATAGCGGGAGGGCCCGTCTATGAGCAGTTCTTC.

This clonotype was detected ten times or more. The rearrangement uses TRBV9 and TRBJ2-5; tentative D call: TRBD1 (6 bases). The CDR3 is made up of 15 amino acids. V lost 0 bases, J lost 3 bases, and 12 bases lay in between. Germline-derived CDR1 and CDR2 are SGDLS and YYNGEE. The DNA of the CDR3 is TGTGCCAGCAGCGTAGCTGGGGGCGTAAAAGAGACCCAGTACTTC. Encoded protein: CASSVAGGVKETQYF.